Shown below are 14 T cell receptor beta chains from a single sample sequenced in a study of T cell changes during pregnancy in multiple sclerosis. Measured with immunoSEQ multiplex PCR; TCRdb has only the in-frame clones, and not every one. The sample has about 92,000 clones, roughly 90% seen once. Material: peripheral blood, obtained in the first trimester of pregnancy. These receptor sequences come from a female donor with multiple sclerosis, enrolled in a pregnancy study.

The rearrangement links TRBV14 to TRBJ1-2; 7 positions match TRBD1. The CDR3 has 16 amino acids. J lost 3 bases, V lost 0 bases, and 7 bases had no gene match. Germline assignment: CDR1 SGHDN and CDR2 FVKESK. CDR3 sequence reads: CASSQDMTGTYYGYTF. CDR3 coding DNA: TGTGCCAGCAGCCAAGATATGACAGGGACCTACTATGGCTACACCTTC. Full variable domain (remainder filled in from reference TRBV14 and TRBJ1-2): EAGVTQFPSHSVIEKGQTVTLRCDPISGHDNLYWYRRVMGKEIKFLLHFVKESKQDESGMPNNRFLAERTGGTYSTLKVQPAELEDSGVYFCASSQDMTGTYYGYTFGSGTRLTVV.

The J gene is TRBJ1-2, the V gene TRBV6-1; 7 nucleotides align to TRBD1. The junction had 7 bases not matched to a gene; V was cut back by 5 bases and J by 1 base. The CDR3 contains 15 residues. Germline loops: CDR1 MNHNS, CDR2 SASEGT. The CDR3 sequence: CASSSDRIFNYGYTF. The DNA of the CDR3 is TGTGCCAGCAGTTCGGACAGGATATTTAACTATGGCTACACCTTC.

V gene TRBV19 combines with J gene TRBJ2-2; TRBD2 matches at 9 bases. CDR1 is LNHDA and CDR2 is SQIVND in the germline V gene (reference sequence). The length of the CDR3 is 17 residues. V shed 1 base and J 0 bases; nucleotides not matched to a gene: 3. The CDR3 reads CASSIGLAAANTGELFF. The CDR3 DNA follows: TGTGCCAGTAGTATAGGACTAGCGGCGGCGAACACCGGGGAGCTGTTTTTT.

The rearrangement links TRBV19 to TRBJ1-5; possible D gene TRBD1, 6 bases. V lost 6 bases and J lost 2, with 14 bases in between. Germline CDR1 is LNHDA and CDR2 is SQIVND (reference sequence). CDR3 length: 15 residues. CDR3 sequence: CASSSVGGGNQPQHF. The CDR3 bases are TGTGCCAGTAGCTCAGTAGGGGGAGGCAATCAGCCCCAGCATTTT.

This sequence joins TRBV9 and TRBJ1-1, with 11 bases matching TRBD1. The CDR3 consists of 14 residues. V lost 4 bases and J lost 5; bases outside the gene matches: 4. CDR1 and CDR2 (germline): SGDLS, YYNGEE. Here the CDR3 DNA reads TGTGCCAGCAGCCCGGGGACAGGGGGGACTGAAGCTTTCTTT. This codes for CASSPGTGGTEAFF.

This clone was detected only a few times. The V gene is TRBV27, the J gene TRBJ2-7; the match to TRBD1 covers 8 bases. The CDR3 runs 13 residues. Trimming at V came to 4 bases and at J to 2 bases, leaving 1 base not matched to a gene. Germline V gene lookup returns CDR1 MNHEY and CDR2 SMNVEV (reference sequence). The CDR3 reads CASSWTGTYEQYF. The CDR3, as DNA: TGTGCCAGCAGTTGGACAGGGACCTACGAGCAGTACTTC.

This chain connects TRBV7-9 to TRBJ1-3; D is ambiguous. V was clipped by 9 bases and J by 2 bases, with 11 bases between them. The CDR3 contains 13 residues. Per germline, CDR1 SEHNR and CDR2 FQNEAQ (reference sequence). CDR3 in DNA: TGTGCCAGTGGGAGTGTGGCTGGAAACACCATATATTTT. Amino acid sequence: CASGSVAGNTIYF.

The chain links TRBV6-6 to TRBJ1-2; D is perhaps TRBD1 (6 bases). Trimming took 5 bases from V and 2 from J, leaving 12 bases between them. Germline-derived CDR1 and CDR2 are MNHNY and SVGAGI (reference sequence). The CDR3 extends over 14 amino acids. Here the CDR3 reads CASSPTGKNYGYTF. The CDR3 nucleotides are TGTGCCAGCAGTCCGACAGGAAAGAACTATGGCTACACCTTC.

This clone was seen only once. This chain links TRBV7-6 with TRBJ2-7; 11 nucleotides align to TRBD2. The CDR3 contains 15 residues. Unmatched junction bases numbered 6, after V lost 3 bases and J lost 5 bases. The germline gives CDR1 SGHVS, CDR2 FNYEAQ. CDR3: CASSLGTSGSNEQYF. The DNA of the CDR3 is TGTGCCAGCAGCTTGGGGACTAGCGGATCCAACGAGCAGTACTTC.

The rearrangement joins TRBV11-2 to TRBJ2-2; 8 nucleotides agree with TRBD2. Germline V lookup: CDR1 SGHAT, CDR2 FQNNGV. V shed 3 bases and J 3 bases; nucleotides not matched to a gene: 12. The CDR3 contains 18 residues. The CDR3 bases are TGTGCCAGCAGCTTCCAATGGGCGGGGGGCTTAGACACCGGGGAGCTGTTTTTT. Protein product: CASSFQWAGGLDTGELFF.

J is TRBJ2-4 and V is TRBV19, with D perhaps TRBD2 (6 bases). Looked up from germline, CDR1 is LNHDA and CDR2 is SQIVND (reference sequence). The CDR3 consists of 15 residues. The germline V and J ends were trimmed by 2 bases and 0 bases, with 8 bases remaining between them. CDR3 sequence reads: CASSIRGLAKNIQYF. The DNA for the CDR3 is TGTGCCAGTAGTATAAGGGGACTAGCCAAAAACATTCAGTACTTC.

CDR3 sequence (DNA): TGTGCCAGCACCCGACAGGGAGGTGGAAACACCATATATTTT. Amino acids: CASTRQGGGNTIYF. The chain recombines TRBV5-4 with TRBJ1-3; 7 positions match TRBD1. Germline CDR1 and CDR2: SGHNT and YYREEE (reference sequence). The length of the CDR3 is 14 residues. The J segment lost 3 bases and the V segment lost 6 bases, leaving 6 bases of the junction unmatched.

The chain uses TRBV9 and TRBJ2-1, with TRBD2 matching over 7 bases. CDR3 length: 17 residues. The V gene's germline CDR1 is SGDLS and CDR2 YYNGEE. V dropped 0 bases and J dropped 5; count of bases not matched to a gene: 11. In DNA form, the CDR3 reads TGTGCCAGCAGCGTAGCTACGAGGGAGGGCCTCCACAATGAGCAGTTCTTC. It translates to CASSVATREGLHNEQFF. The entire variable domain, with the rest obtained from reference TRBV9 and TRBJ2-1, is as follows: DSGVTQTPKHLITATGQRVTLRCSPRSGDLSVYWYQQSLDQGLQFLIQYYNGEERAKGNILERFSAQQFPDLHSELNLSSLELGDSALYFCASSVATREGLHNEQFFGPGTRLTVL.

J is TRBJ2-2 and V is TRBV15; TRBD1 agrees at 10 bases. Unmatched junction bases numbered 7, after V lost 0 bases and J lost 3 bases. The CDR3 has 18 residues. The germline V gene has CDR1 LNHNV and CDR2 YYDKDF (reference sequence). The CDR3 region is CATSRDGRTGGYTGELFF. CDR3 coding DNA: TGTGCCACCAGCAGAGATGGAAGGACAGGGGGGTACACCGGGGAGCTGTTTTTT. Together with reference TRBV15 and TRBJ2-2, the CDR3 gives the full variable domain: DAMVIQNPRYQVTQFGKPVTLSCSQTLNHNVMYWYQQKSSQAPKLLFHYYDKDFNNEADTPDNFQSRRPNTSFCFLDIRSPGLGDTAMYLCATSRDGRTGGYTGELFFGEGSRLTVL.